The T cell receptor beta chain under discussion was sequenced for a study of T cells in Graves' hyperthyroidism and ophthalmopathy. Study-wide findings and caveats: Among clonotypes expanded in thyroid above 0.001, most were also found in blood.

To note about this clonotype: As yet, its antigen is unknown.

The CDR3 is 15 amino acids. The germline V gene encodes CDR1 MDHEN and CDR2 SYDVKM. Unmatched junction bases numbered 7, after V lost 6 bases and J lost 8 bases. Researchers took RNA transcripts and amplified the TCR beta CDR3 regions from them. Carried out on the TCR CDR3, a first-round RT-PCR used the HTBI primer set. A single record per CDR3 protein comes from TCRdb applying MiXCR to the multiplex PCR reads. The data hold about 400,000 distinct CDR3 sequences, with around 25% observed a single time. An absence of ophthalmopathy progression within 18 months meant stable Graves' hyperthyroidism. Disease duration under 2 months; hyperthyroidism patients were aged 18 to 65. Clinical symptoms, serum thyroxine, TRAb, thyroid ultrasound and orbital computed tomography informed diagnoses.

The sequenced sample consisted of blood. The TCR sequence derives from a man in his fifties or sixties with Graves' hyperthyroidism. The chain couples TRBV28 to TRBJ2-3, with 14 bases lining up with TRBD2. Here the CDR3 DNA reads TGTGCCAGCAGCCGACTAGCGGGAGGGCCGGGTACGCAGTATTTT. It is translated as CASSRLAGGPGTQYF. The whole variable domain, remainder taken from reference TRBV28 and TRBJ2-3, is DVKVTQSSRYLVKRTGEKVFLECVQDMDHENMFWYRQDPGLGLRLIYFSYDVKMKEKGDIPEGYSVSREKKERFSLILESASTNQTSMYLCASSRLAGGPGTQYFGPGTRLTVL.